This T cell receptor (beta chain) stems from a study of shared clonotypes between healthy human individuals. Method: immunoSEQ multiplex PCR; TCRdb's copy keeps in-frame clones and lacks some. The sample has approximately 740,000 clones, approximately 74% seen once; the top ten hold under 2%. Donors, healthy HIV-negative adults, lacked recent acute infections or vaccinations. CD45RA+ naive and CD45RA-negative memory subsets were separated from CD4+ cells. Notes on the study in general: Sorted-subset sequencing, rarefaction showed, was incomplete despite large depth. The study found lower generation probabilities in non-shared clonotypes than in those shared by all four donors.

Regarding this clone: Its antigen is as yet unknown.

The sequenced sample consisted of memory CD4+ T cells sorted from blood. Subset reported: CD45RA-negative fraction. The sequence derives from a woman in her twenties or thirties in good health.

The CDR3: CASSLYRGFNEQFF. The CDR3 DNA reads as TGTGCCAGCAGTTTATACAGGGGATTCAATGAGCAGTTCTTC. The rearrangement links TRBV27 to TRBJ2-1; TRBD1 matches at 7 bases. The CDR3 has 14 amino acids. Germline lookup yields CDR1 MNHEY and CDR2 SMNVEV (reference sequence). The ends lost 1 base at V and 6 bases at J; junction bases unmatched: 3.